Here is one TCR beta chain with its context. The antigen is unknown. Germline is not matched at one junction end, which may reflect a read error. This specimen comes from a study of blood T cells in healthy people across ages. Germline V CDR1 and CDR2: SGHTA, FQGNSA. The CDR3 runs 15 residues. Study-level results: No conclusive comparison of naive versus antigen-experienced cells was possible with unsorted PBMCs. Donors of long life had a larger count of naive CD4+ cells and greater diversity than aged donors.

The authors ran a second PCR of about 7 to 11 cycles using a sample-barcoded 5' primer and a J-beta primer mix. Each TCR beta cDNA got a 12-nucleotide random molecular identifier. TCRdb analysed the 5' RACE reads with MiXCR anew, one entry per CDR3 protein. The sample yields about 1.8 million distinct CDR3 sequences, about 49% seen once. The TCR was taken from a woman aged 40 to 55 in good health. The specimen was blood. V gene TRBV7-2 combines with J gene TRBJ1-2, with 7 bases fitting TRBD1. The CDR3 loop is CASRLETGNNYGYTF. The CDR3 DNA reads TGTGCCAGCAGATTAGAGACAGGGAACAACTATGGCTACACCTTC.